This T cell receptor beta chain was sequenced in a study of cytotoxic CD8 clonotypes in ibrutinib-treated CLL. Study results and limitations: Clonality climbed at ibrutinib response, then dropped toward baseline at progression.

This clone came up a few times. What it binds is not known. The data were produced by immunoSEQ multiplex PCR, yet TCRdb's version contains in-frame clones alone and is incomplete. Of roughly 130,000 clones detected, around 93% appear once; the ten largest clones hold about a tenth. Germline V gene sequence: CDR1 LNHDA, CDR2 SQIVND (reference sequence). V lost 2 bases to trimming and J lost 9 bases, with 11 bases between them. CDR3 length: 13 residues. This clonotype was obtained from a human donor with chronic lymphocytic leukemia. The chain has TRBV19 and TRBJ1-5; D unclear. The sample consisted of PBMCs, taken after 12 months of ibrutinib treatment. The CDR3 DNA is TGTGCCAGTAGTATATCGGGCCCGTCGCCCCAGCATTTT. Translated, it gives CASSISGPSPQHF.